This T cell receptor (beta chain) stems from a study of neoadjuvant nivolumab and ipilimumab in lung cancer (dated by TCRdb to the early 2020s). For the study in its entirety: In the NEOSTAR trial, nivolumab was administered intravenously at 3 mg/kg on days 1, 15 and 29, and the combination arm also received ipilimumab 1 mg/kg on day 1 only. The primary endpoint of the trial was the rate of major pathologic response (MPR) in the intention-to-treat population of each study arm. In the trial, around 42 patients with operable NSCLC were treated, of whom 23 were randomized to nivolumab monotherapy and around 20 to nivolumab plus ipilimumab. TCR repertoires were compared between pretherapy (baseline) peripheral blood and tumors resected at surgery after neoadjuvant immune checkpoint blockade. Matched pretherapy and resected tumor pairs were analyzed for seven patients: four treated with nivolumab and three with nivolumab plus ipilimumab.

About this clone: What this receptor recognizes is not known. Base qualities are not provided; no much larger clone lies one nucleotide away.

Reading the label with the study, this specimen's time point is: at surgical resection after neoadjuvant nivolumab +/- ipilimumab. The samples were obtained from NEOSTAR, a phase 2 randomized trial that tested neoadjuvant nivolumab or nivolumab plus ipilimumab, followed by surgery, in operable NSCLC. Reading from cysteine to phenylalanine, the CDR3 counts 13 amino acids. CDR3 DNA only is kept here, 39 bases in frame from base 1. Reading the germline V gene (reference sequence) gives CDR1 SEHNR and CDR2 FQNEAQ. Relative to germline, V is 1 base shorter and J is 7 bases shorter, with 8 bases between their ends. Library creation used the immunoSEQ multiplex PCR assay. The paper's data handling went like this. Repertoires were summarized in terms of richness and clonality, and significantly expanded and contracted clones between pre- and post-therapy samples were identified. The immuneACCESS repertoire file appears here via TCRdb, limited to in-frame rearrangements. These files lack a portion of the clones; in checked studies, under half of the deficit traces to unresolved V genes, and the cause of the others is not known. D and trimming come from the DNA, and the V and J calls and clone size come from that table. The table for this sample lists some 20,000 clones; around three quarters of them were counted only once. The top ten hold 9% of the sample.

The investigation overall reported the following: A small number of samples was subjected to TCR sequencing. No significant correlation was found between TCR clonality and pathologic tumor regression, and only one major-pathologic-response sample was available for the clonality analysis. Tumor T-cell richness and clonality rose from pretherapy to surgery in three of three dual-therapy tumors but in only two of four nivolumab-treated tumors. Compared with tumor-adjacent uninvolved lung, resected tumors had greater TCR richness and clonality, and increases showed up in more of the dual-therapy-treated tumors. TCR richness in pretherapy blood showed a positive correlation with richness in tumors resected after neoadjuvant therapy (Spearman R ≈ 0.81).

The sequence came from an adult with non-small cell lung cancer. This specimen consisted of tumor tissue, obtained after neoadjuvant nivolumab, alone or with ipilimumab, at or shortly before surgery. The rearrangement combines TRBV7-9 with TRBJ2-4; the D region possibly corresponds to TRBD1 (6 bases align). The CDR3 region reads CASSLGTANIQYF. The DNA is TGTGCCAGCAGCTTAGGGACAGCCAACATTCAGTACTTC. Outside the CDR3, residues come from the reference TRBV7-9 and TRBJ2-4 proteins, so the full variable domain is: DTGVSQNPRHKITKRGQNVTFRCDPISEHNRLYWYRQTLGQGPEFLTYFQNEAQLEKSRLLSDRFSAERPKGSFSTLEIQRTEQGDSAMYLCASSLGTANIQYFGAGTRLSVL.